These 10 T cell receptor beta chains originate from one sample sequenced in a study of cytomegalovirus exposure and HLA in healthy donors (dated by TCRdb to about 2017). The library was prepared using the immunoSEQ multiplex PCR assay. For the multiplex PCR, a mixture combining 60 forward primers for TCR Vbeta segments and 13 reverse primers for TCR Jbeta segments was used. Held by TCRdb, this immuneACCESS table contains in-frame sequences only and omits some clones. Under half of the omission traces to an unresolved V gene where checked; the cause of the rest is unknown. A total of 160,000 or so clones appear in this sample, around 82% of them only once. More than 2% of the sample comes from the top ten. The sequencing input was PBMCs. The receptors originated from a man aged 60 to 75 in good health and CMV-seronegative.

This chain links TRBV7-8 with TRBJ1-5; perhaps TRBD1 as D (5 bases). CDR3 size: 15 residues. Trimming pared 5 bases from V and 7 bases from J, leaving 18 bases between. Germline CDR1 reads SGHVS; CDR2 reads FQNEAQ. The CDR3 DNA sequence: TGTGCCAGCAGCCGCAATTTAGGGGTGGGGCAGCCCCAGCATTTT. This translates into CASSRNLGVGQPQHF.

The rearrangement links TRBV4-2 to TRBJ2-1; 10 bases align to TRBD2. J was trimmed by 7 bases and V by 1 base; bases with no gene match: 7. Looked up from germline, CDR1 is LGHNA and CDR2 is YNFKEQ. The CDR3 has 16 amino acids. CDR3 nucleotides: TGTGCCAGCAGCCAAGGCCGGAGCGGGGGGGCGAATGAGCAGTTCTTC. Translating gives CASSQGRSGGANEQFF.

The V call is TRBV6-1, the J call TRBJ2-7, with TRBD1 identical over 7 bases. The germline V gene has CDR1 MNHNS and CDR2 SASEGT. Trimming took 2 bases from V and 2 from J; bases not matched to a gene: 6. The CDR3 has 15 amino acids. The CDR3 loop is CASSESAGGTYEQYF. The CDR3 nucleotides read TGTGCCAGCAGTGAATCGGCAGGGGGAACCTACGAGCAGTACTTC.

The CDR3 region has the DNA TGTGCCTGGAGTGTACGAGCGGAAAAACTGTTTTTT. Its translation: CAWSVRAEKLFF. The gene calls are TRBV30 and TRBJ1-4; D is unresolved. The CDR3 length is 12 residues. The germline V gene has CDR1 GTSNPN and CDR2 SVGIG (reference sequence). Between the trimmed V and J ends, which lost 0 bases and 8 bases, there was a span of 7 bases.

This clone was detected only once. V usage is TRBV10-3 and J usage is TRBJ1-3; 7 bases are shared with TRBD1. Losses at the gene ends were 6 bases for V and 0 bases for J; bases not matched to a gene: 5. The CDR3 sequence is 15 residues long. Germline assignment: CDR1 ENHRY and CDR2 SYGVKD. The CDR3 loop reads CAISRGYDSGNTIYF. The CDR3 DNA reads TGTGCCATCAGCAGGGGGTACGACTCTGGAAACACCATATATTTT.

The chain recombines TRBV2 with TRBJ1-5; 7 bases line up with TRBD1. CDR3 length equals 17 residues. In germline, CDR1 is SNHLY, CDR2 FYNNEI. J lost 2 bases, V lost 7 bases, and 14 bases had no gene match. DNA for the CDR3: TGTGCCAGCACAAGCACAGGGGCCGCGATGGGCAATCAGCCCCAGCATTTT. As protein: CASTSTGAAMGNQPQHF.

The chain carries TRBV19 and TRBJ1-2, with unresolved D. The CDR3 loop spans 16 amino acids. CDR1 LNHDA and CDR2 SQIVND come from the germline V gene (reference sequence). Deletions cut 3 bases from V and 2 bases from J, with 16 bases between. This chain's CDR3 is CASSIGGAPVNYGYTF. The DNA of the CDR3 is TGTGCCAGTAGTATCGGCGGAGCACCAGTCAACTATGGCTACACCTTC.

The chain joins TRBV5-4 to TRBJ1-2; 7 nucleotides align to TRBD1. Germline-derived CDR1 and CDR2 are SGHNT and YYREEE (reference sequence). CDR3 length: 15 amino acids. J was trimmed by 2 bases and V by 0 bases; bases with no gene match: 4. CDR3 coding DNA: TGTGCCAGCAGCTTGGCGACGACAGGGAACTATGGCTACACCTTC. Its protein is CASSLATTGNYGYTF.

This clone was seen only a few times. This chain links TRBV5-4 with TRBJ2-5; 12 nucleotides line up with TRBD2. The length of the CDR3 is 16 residues. Losses at the gene ends were 1 base for V and 7 bases for J; bases not matched to a gene: 8. From germline, CDR1 is SGHNT and CDR2 YYREEE (reference sequence). The CDR3 DNA follows: TGTGCCAGCAGCTTGAGTGCTAGCGGGGGGGCTGGGACCCAGTACTTC. Protein sequence: CASSLSASGGAGTQYF.

This clone came up a few times. The chain recombines TRBV5-1 with TRBJ1-1; D call uncertain. Trimming pared 0 bases from V and 3 bases from J, leaving 6 bases between. Germline lookup yields CDR1 SGHRS and CDR2 YFSETQ. The CDR3 runs to 13 residues. CDR3 bases: TGCGCCAGCAGCTTGGGTATAGACACTGAAGCTTTCTTT. Translating it yields CASSLGIDTEAFF.